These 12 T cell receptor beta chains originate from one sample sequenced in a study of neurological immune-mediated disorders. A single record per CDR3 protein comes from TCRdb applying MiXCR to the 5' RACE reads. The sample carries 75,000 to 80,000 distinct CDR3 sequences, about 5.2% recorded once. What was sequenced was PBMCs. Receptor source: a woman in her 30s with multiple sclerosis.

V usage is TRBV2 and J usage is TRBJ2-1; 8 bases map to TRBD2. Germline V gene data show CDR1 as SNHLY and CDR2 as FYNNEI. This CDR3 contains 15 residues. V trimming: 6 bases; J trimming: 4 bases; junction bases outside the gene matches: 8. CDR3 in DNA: TGTGCCAGCAGCTTCGTGACTAGCGCATACAATGAGCAGTTCTTC. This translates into CASSFVTSAYNEQFF.

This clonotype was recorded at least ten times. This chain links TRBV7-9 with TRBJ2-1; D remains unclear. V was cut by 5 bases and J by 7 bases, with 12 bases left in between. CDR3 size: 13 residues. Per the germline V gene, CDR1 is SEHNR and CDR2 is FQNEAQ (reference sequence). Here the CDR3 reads CASSQPPINEQFF. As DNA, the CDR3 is TGTGCCAGCAGCCAACCTCCCATAAATGAGCAGTTCTTC.

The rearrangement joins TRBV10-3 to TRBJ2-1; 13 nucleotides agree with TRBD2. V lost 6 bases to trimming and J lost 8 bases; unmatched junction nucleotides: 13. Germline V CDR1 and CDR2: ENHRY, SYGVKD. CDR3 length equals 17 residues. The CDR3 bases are TGTGCCATCAGACTAGGACTAGCGGGAGAGGTTGGGGATGAGCAGTTCTTC. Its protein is CAIRLGLAGEVGDEQFF.

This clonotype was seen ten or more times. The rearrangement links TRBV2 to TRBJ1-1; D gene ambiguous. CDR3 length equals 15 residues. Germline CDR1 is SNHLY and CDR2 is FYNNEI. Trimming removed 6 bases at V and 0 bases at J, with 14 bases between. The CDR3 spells CASSGEGRVNTEAFF. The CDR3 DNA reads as TGTGCCAGCAGCGGAGAGGGAAGGGTGAACACTGAAGCTTTCTTT. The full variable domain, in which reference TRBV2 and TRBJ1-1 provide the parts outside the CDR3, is EPEVTQTPSHQVTQMGQEVILRCVPISNHLYFYWYRQILGQKVEFLVSFYNNEISEKSEIFDDQFSVERPDGSNFTLKIRSTKLEDSAMYFCASSGEGRVNTEAFFGQGTRLTVV.

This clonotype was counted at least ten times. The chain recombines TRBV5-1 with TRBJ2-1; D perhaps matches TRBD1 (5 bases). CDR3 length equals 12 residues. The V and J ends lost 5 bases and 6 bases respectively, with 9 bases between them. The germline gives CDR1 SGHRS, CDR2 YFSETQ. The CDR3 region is CASRPGFNEQFF. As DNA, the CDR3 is TGCGCCAGCAGACCAGGGTTCAATGAGCAGTTCTTC.

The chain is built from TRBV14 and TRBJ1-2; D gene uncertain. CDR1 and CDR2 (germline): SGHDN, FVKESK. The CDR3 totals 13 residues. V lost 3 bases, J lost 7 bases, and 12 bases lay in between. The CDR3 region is CASSQVEGSGYTF. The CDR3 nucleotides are TGTGCCAGCAGCCAGGTCGAGGGCTCTGGCTACACCTTC. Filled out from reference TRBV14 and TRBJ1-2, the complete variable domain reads EAGVTQFPSHSVIEKGQTVTLRCDPISGHDNLYWYRRVMGKEIKFLLHFVKESKQDESGMPNNRFLAERTGGTYSTLKVQPAELEDSGVYFCASSQVEGSGYTFGSGTRLTVV.

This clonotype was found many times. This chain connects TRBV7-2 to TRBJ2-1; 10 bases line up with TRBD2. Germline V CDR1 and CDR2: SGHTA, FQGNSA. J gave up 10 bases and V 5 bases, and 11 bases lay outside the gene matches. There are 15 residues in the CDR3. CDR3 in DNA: TGTGCCAGCAGCGCCCAATCCTCGACTAGCGGGGAGCAGTTCTTC. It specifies CASSAQSSTSGEQFF.

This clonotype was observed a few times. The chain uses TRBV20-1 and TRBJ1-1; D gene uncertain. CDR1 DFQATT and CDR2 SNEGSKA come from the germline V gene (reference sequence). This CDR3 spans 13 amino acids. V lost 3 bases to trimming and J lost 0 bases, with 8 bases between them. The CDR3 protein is CSARDGMNTEAFF. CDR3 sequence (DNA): TGCAGTGCTAGGGATGGTATGAACACTGAAGCTTTCTTT.

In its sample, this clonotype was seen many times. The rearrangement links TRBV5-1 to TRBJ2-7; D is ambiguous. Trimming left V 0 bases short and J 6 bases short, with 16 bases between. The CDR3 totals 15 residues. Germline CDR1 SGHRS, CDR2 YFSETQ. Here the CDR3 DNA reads TGCGCCAGCAGCTTGGACGGCTCTATAGGCGGCGAGCAGTACGTC. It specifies CASSLDGSIGGEQYV.

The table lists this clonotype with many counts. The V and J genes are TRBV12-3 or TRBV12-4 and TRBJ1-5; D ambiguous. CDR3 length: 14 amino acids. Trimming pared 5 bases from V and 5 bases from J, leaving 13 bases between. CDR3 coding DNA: TGTGCCAGCAGTCGAGGTGGCCGGGATCAGCCCCAGCATTTT. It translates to CASSRGGRDQPQHF.

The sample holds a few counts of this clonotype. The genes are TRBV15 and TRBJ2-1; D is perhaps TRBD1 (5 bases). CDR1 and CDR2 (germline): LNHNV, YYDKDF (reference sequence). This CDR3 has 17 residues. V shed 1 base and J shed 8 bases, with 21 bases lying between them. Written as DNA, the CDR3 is TGTGCCACCAGCAGAGCACCGGCAGGGTACAGCGCGGATGAGCAGTTCTTC. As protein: CATSRAPAGYSADEQFF.

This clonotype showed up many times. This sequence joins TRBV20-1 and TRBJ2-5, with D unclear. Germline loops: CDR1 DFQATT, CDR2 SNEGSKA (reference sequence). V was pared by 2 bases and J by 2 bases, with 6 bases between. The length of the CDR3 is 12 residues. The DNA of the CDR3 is TGCAGTGCTAGACGGCAGCAAGAGACCCAGTACTTC. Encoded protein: CSARRQQETQYF.